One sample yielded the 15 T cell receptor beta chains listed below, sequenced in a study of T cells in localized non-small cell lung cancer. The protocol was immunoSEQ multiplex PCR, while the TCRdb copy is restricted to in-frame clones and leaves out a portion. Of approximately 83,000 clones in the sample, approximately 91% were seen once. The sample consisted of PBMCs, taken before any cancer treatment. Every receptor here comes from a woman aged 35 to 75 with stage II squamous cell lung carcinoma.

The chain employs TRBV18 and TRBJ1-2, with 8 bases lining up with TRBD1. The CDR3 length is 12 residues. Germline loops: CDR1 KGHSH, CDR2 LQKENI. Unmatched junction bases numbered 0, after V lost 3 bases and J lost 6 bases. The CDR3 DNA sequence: TGTGCCAGCTCACCGACAGGGGATGGCTACACCTTC. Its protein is CASSPTGDGYTF.

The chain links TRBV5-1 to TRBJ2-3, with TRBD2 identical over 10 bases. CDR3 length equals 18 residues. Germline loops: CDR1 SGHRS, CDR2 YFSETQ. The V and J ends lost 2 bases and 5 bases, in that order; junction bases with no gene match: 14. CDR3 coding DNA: TGCGCCAGCAGCTTAGGGCTCAGTAGCGGGGGGCCGGGAGATACGCAGTATTTT. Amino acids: CASSLGLSSGGPGDTQYF.

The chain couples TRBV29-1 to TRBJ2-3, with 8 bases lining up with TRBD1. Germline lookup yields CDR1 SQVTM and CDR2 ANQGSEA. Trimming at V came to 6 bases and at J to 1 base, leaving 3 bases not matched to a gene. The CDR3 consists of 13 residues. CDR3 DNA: TGCAGCGTCGAGACAGGGGGCACAGATACGCAGTATTTT. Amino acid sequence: CSVETGGTDTQYF.

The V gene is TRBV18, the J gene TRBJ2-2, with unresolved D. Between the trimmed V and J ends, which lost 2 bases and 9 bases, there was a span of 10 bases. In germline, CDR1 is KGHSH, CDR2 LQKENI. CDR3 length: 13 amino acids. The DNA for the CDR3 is TGTGCCAGCTCACCAGAAGCTTTCCGGGAGCTGTTTTTT. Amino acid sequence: CASSPEAFRELFF.

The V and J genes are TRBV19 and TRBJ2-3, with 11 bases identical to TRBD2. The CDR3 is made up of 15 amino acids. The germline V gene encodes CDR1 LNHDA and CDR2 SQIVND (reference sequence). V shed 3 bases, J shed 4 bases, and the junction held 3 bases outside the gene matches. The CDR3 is CASSMLAGGPDTQYF. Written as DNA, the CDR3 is TGTGCCAGTAGTATGTTAGCGGGGGGGCCAGATACGCAGTATTTT. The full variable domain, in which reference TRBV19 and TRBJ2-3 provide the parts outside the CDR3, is DGGITQSPKYLFRKEGQNVTLSCEQNLNHDAMYWYRQDPGQGLRLIYYSQIVNDFQKGDIAEGYSVSREKKESFPLTVTSAQKNPTAFYLCASSMLAGGPDTQYFGPGTRLTVL.

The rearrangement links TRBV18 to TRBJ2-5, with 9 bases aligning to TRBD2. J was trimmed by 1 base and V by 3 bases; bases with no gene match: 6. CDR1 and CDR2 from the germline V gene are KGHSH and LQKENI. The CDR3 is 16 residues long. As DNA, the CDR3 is TGTGCCAGCTCACCGTACTGGACTAGCGTCCAAGAGACCCAGTACTTC. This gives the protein CASSPYWTSVQETQYF.

CDR3 coding DNA: TGTGCCACCGCCTCGGTTCACTATGGCTACACCTTC. Translating it yields CATASVHYGYTF. The rearrangement joins TRBV28 to TRBJ1-2; D unresolved. CDR1 is MDHEN, CDR2 SYDVKM, per germline. V lost 10 bases, J lost 3 bases, and 12 bases lay in between. This CDR3 has 12 amino acids.

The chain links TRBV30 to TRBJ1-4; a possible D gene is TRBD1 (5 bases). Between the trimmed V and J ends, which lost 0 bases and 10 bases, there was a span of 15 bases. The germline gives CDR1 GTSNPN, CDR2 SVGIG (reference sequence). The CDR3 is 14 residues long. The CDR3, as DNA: TGTGCCTGGAGTGTTGGGGGACCGGACCTAAAACTGTTTTTT. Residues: CAWSVGGPDLKLFF.

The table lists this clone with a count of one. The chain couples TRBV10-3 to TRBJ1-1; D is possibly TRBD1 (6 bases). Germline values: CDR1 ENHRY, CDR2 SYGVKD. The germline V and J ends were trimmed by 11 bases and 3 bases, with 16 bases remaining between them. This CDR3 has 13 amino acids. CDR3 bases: TGTGCCGCCCAGGGGAGCAGAGACACTGAAGCTTTCTTT. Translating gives CAAQGSRDTEAFF.

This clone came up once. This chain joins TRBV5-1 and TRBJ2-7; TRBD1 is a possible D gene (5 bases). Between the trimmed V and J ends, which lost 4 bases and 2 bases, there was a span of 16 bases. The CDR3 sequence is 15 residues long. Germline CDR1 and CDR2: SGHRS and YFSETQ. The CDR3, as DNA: TGCGCCAGCAGCGATGAATCGGGCAGGGCCTACGAGCAGTACTTC. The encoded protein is CASSDESGRAYEQYF.

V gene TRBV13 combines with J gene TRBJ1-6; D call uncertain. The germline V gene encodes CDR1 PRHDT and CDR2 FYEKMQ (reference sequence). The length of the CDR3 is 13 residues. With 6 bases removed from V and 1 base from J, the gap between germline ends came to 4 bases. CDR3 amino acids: CASRGSYNSPLHF. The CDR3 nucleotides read TGTGCCAGCAGGGGATCCTATAATTCACCCCTCCACTTT.

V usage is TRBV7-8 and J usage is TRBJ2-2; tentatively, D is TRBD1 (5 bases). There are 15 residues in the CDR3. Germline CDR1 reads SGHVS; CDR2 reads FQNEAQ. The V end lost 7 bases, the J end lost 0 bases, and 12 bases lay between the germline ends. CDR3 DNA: TGTGCCAGCAACAGAGACAGTGCGAACACCGGGGAGCTGTTTTTT. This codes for CASNRDSANTGELFF.

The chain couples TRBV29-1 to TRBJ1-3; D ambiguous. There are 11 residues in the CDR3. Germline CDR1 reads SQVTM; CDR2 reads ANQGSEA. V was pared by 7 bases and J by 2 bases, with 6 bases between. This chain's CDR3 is CSGKTGNTIYF. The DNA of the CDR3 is TGCAGCGGTAAAACTGGAAACACCATATATTTT.

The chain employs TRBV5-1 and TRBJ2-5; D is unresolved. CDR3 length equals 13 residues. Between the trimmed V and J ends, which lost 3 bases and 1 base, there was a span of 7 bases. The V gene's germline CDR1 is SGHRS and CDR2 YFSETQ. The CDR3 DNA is TGCGCCAGCAGCTCACAGATCCAAGAGACCCAGTACTTC. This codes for CASSSQIQETQYF.

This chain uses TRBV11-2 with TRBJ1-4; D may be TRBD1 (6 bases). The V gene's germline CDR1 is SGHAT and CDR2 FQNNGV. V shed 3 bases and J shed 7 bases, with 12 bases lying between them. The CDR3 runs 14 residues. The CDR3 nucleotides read TGTGCCAGCAGCTTTGACAGGCGGGGTGAAAAACTGTTTTTT. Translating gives CASSFDRRGEKLFF. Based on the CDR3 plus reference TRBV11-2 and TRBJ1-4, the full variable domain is EAGVAQSPRYKIIEKRQSVAFWCNPISGHATLYWYQQILGQGPKLLIQFQNNGVVDDSQLPKDRFSAERLKGVDSTLKIQPAKLEDSAVYLCASSFDRRGEKLFFGSGTQLSVL.